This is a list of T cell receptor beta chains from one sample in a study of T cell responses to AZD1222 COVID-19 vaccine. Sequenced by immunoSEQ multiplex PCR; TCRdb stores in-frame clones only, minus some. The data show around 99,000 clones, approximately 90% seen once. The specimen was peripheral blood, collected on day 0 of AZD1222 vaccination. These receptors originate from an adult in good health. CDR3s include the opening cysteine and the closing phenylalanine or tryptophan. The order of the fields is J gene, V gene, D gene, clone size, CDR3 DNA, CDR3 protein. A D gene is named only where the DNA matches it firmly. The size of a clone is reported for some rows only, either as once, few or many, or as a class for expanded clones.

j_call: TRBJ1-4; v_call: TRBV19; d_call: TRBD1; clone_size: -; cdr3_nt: TGTGCCAGTAGTACCCGGACAGGGGGGAGATTTTGGCTGTTTTTT; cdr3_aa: CASSTRTGGRFWLFF
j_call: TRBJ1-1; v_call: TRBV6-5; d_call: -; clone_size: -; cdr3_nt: TGTGCCAGCAGGACACAGCCCGGGAACACTGAAGCTTTCTTT; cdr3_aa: CASRTQPGNTEAFF
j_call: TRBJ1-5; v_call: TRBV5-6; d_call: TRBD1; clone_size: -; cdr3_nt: TGTGCCAGCAGCTCATCATCAGGGGGCCCGCGGCCCCAGCATTTT; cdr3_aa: CASSSSSGGPRPQHF
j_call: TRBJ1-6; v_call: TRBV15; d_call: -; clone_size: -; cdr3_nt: TGTGCCACCAGCAGAGATGGAGGGGTTAATTCACCCCTCCACTTT; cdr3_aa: CATSRDGGVNSPLHF
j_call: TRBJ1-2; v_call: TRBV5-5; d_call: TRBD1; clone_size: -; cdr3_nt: TGTGCCAGCAGCTATCAACCCCGGACAGGGGTTAATTATGGCTACACCTTC; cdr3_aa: CASSYQPRTGVNYGYTF
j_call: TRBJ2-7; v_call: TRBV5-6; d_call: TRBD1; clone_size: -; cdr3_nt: TGTGCCAGCAGCTTGCAGGGGGCACTCCTCTACGAGCAGTACTTC; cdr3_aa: CASSLQGALLYEQYF
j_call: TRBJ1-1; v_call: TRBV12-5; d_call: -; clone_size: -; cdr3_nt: TGTGCTAGTGGTTTGGGAGAGAACACTGAAGCTTTCTTT; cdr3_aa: CASGLGENTEAFF
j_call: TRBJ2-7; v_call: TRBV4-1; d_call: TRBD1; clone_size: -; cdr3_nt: TGCGCCAGCAGCCATTTAGGACAGGGGGCCTACGAGCAGTACTTC; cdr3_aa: CASSHLGQGAYEQYF
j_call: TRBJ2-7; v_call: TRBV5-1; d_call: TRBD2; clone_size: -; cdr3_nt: TGCGCCAGCAGCTTGGAGGGACTACTTTACGAGCAGTACTTC; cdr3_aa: CASSLEGLLYEQYF
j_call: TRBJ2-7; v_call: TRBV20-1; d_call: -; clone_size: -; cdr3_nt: TGCAGTGCTACTGTCGGGAACGAGCAGTACTTC; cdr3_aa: CSATVGNEQYF
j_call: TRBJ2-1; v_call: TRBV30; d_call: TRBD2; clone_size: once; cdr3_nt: TGTGCCCTGGAAGGTAGCGGGGGATACAATGAGCAGTTCTTC; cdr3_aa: CALEGSGGYNEQFF
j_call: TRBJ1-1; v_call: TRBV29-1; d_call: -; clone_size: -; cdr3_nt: TGCAGCGCATCGAGCGGGGCGAACACTGAAGCTTTCTTT; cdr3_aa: CSASSGANTEAFF
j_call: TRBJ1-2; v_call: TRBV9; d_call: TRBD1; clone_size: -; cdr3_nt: TGTGCCAGCAGCCAAAGACCCCCCCGGGGAGGACAGGGGGCGTTGGGCTATGGCTACACCTTC; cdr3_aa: CASSQRPPRGGQGALGYGYTF
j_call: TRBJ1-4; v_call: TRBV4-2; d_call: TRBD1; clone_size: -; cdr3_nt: TGTGCCAGCAGCCAAGATTACAGGGGTGGGGAAAAACTGTTTTTT; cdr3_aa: CASSQDYRGGEKLFF